The next 32 T cell receptor beta chains were all read from a single sample in a study of blood T cells in healthy people across ages (dated by TCRdb to 2013 to 2016). The library relied on 5' RACE. TCRdb shows the sequencer as Illumina HiSeq 2500. A second PCR of about 6 to 11 cycles was performed with a sample-barcoded 5' primer and a J-beta primer mix. TCRdb took the public reads, trimmed them with fastp at Q25, ran MiXCR for clone calling and kept in-frame beta chains. Every CDR3 protein is listed once, alongside the most common genes and DNA of its rows. The sample table shows 850,000 to 1,300,000 distinct CDR3 sequences, and over 35% are seen once. 18% of the sample is in the top ten clones. Material for sequencing was blood. These receptors came from a woman in her sixties in good health.

This chain connects TRBV4-1 to TRBJ2-7; no firm D call. The CDR3 consists of 14 residues. Per the germline V gene, CDR1 is MGHRA and CDR2 is YSYEKL. Trimming cost V 5 bases and J 3 bases, with 14 bases left between them. The CDR3 protein is CASSTTQTNYEQYF. Written as DNA, the CDR3 is TGCGCCAGCAGCACTACCCAGACAAACTACGAGCAGTACTTC.

The chain recombines TRBV7-9 with TRBJ2-2, with TRBD2 matching 12 bases. The trim removed 5 bases at V and 6 bases at J, leaving 4 bases unmatched. Germline values: CDR1 SEHNR, CDR2 FQNEAQ (reference sequence). The CDR3 is 15 amino acids. The CDR3 DNA reads TGTGCCAGCAGCGCGGGACTAGCGGGCGCCGGGGAGCTGTTTTTT. Translating it yields CASSAGLAGAGELFF.

The chain combines TRBV7-8 with TRBJ2-4; a possible D gene is TRBD1 (7 bases). The J call is in doubt because the DNA end fits TRBJ2-7 better. In germline, CDR1 is SGHVS, CDR2 FQNEAQ. The CDR3 has 15 residues. CDR3 sequence: CASSLGGGQDYEQYF. CDR3 DNA: TGTGCCAGCAGCTTAGGGGGAGGACAGGACTACGAGCAGTACTTC.

The gene calls are TRBV11-2 and TRBJ2-7; TRBD1 aligns across 9 bases. CDR1 SGHAT and CDR2 FQNNGV come from the germline V gene. Unmatched junction bases numbered 9, after V lost 5 bases and J lost 4 bases. CDR3 length equals 15 residues. The CDR3 loop is CASSVGQGLAYEQYF. The CDR3 coding sequence is TGTGCCAGCAGCGTCGGACAGGGGTTGGCTTACGAGCAGTACTTC.

The chain couples TRBV20-1 to TRBJ2-3; 8 nucleotides line up with TRBD2. Looked up from germline, CDR1 is DFQATT and CDR2 is SNEGSKA (reference sequence). This CDR3 region has 16 residues. Losses at the gene ends were 3 bases for V and 6 bases for J; bases not matched to a gene: 14. The CDR3 region has the DNA TGCAGTGCTAGTCATTCGGGAGGGGTGATCGGTGATACGCAGTATTTT. Its protein product is CSASHSGGVIGDTQYF.

This chain connects TRBV7-9 to TRBJ2-7; a possible D gene is TRBD1 (6 bases). V lost 5 bases, J lost 5 bases, and 19 bases lay in between. This CDR3 is built from 15 residues. Germline V gene lookup returns CDR1 SEHNR and CDR2 FQNEAQ (reference sequence). The CDR3 DNA sequence: TGTGCCAGCAGCATATGGAACAGGGAAGGACACGAGCAGTACTTC. It codes for CASSIWNREGHEQYF.

This chain connects TRBV30 to TRBJ2-2; 10 nucleotides align to TRBD1. The germline CDR1 and CDR2 sequences are GTSNPN and SVGIG (reference sequence). CDR3 size: 18 residues. J was trimmed by 6 bases and V by 1 base; bases with no gene match: 14. This CDR3 is CAWSDRFRRDRGAGELFF. The CDR3 DNA reads as TGTGCCTGGAGTGACCGATTTCGCCGGGACAGGGGTGCCGGGGAGCTGTTTTTT.

The rearrangement joins TRBV24-1 to TRBJ2-7; 8 nucleotides align to TRBD2. The CDR3 contains 14 residues. The germline V gene encodes CDR1 KGHDR and CDR2 SFDVKD. The V segment lost 5 bases and the J segment 0 bases; nucleotides outside the gene matches: 2. The chain's CDR3 is CATSASGSSYEQYF. In DNA, the CDR3 is TGTGCCACCAGTGCCAGCGGGAGCTCCTACGAGCAGTACTTC.

V usage is TRBV2 and J usage is TRBJ2-1; 9 nucleotides line up with TRBD2. This CDR3 comprises 15 residues. V lost 4 bases and J lost 6; bases outside the gene matches: 7. Germline V CDR1 and CDR2: SNHLY, FYNNEI. CDR3 region: CASSAGTSLGNEQFF. DNA for the CDR3: TGTGCCAGCAGTGCCGGGACTAGCTTGGGCAATGAGCAGTTCTTC.

The CDR3 coding sequence is TGTGCCAGCAGCTTAGTACCCAGGACAGTTAACTATGGCTACACCTTC. Protein sequence: CASSLVPRTVNYGYTF. The genes are TRBV7-2 and TRBJ1-2, with D perhaps matching TRBD1 (6 bases). Trimming stripped 1 base from V and 1 base from J, with 13 bases between. CDR1 and CDR2 (germline): SGHTA, FQGNSA. There are 16 residues in the CDR3. The full variable domain, in which reference TRBV7-2 and TRBJ1-2 provide the parts outside the CDR3, is GAGVSQSPSNKVTEKGKDVELRCDPISGHTALYWYRQSLGQGLEFLIYFQGNSAPDKSGLPSDRFSAERTGGSVSTLTIQRTQQEDSAVYLCASSLVPRTVNYGYTFGSGTRLTVV.

In its sample, this clonotype was seen many times. The chain has TRBV20-1 and TRBJ1-1, with 7 bases lining up with TRBD1. Losses at the gene ends were 5 bases for V and 1 base for J; bases not matched to a gene: 1. This CDR3 region has 12 residues. Germline values: CDR1 DFQATT, CDR2 SNEGSKA (reference sequence). The CDR3 loop is CSARQGNTEAFF. The DNA for the CDR3 is TGCAGTGCTCGACAGGGGAACACTGAAGCTTTCTTT.

The rearrangement uses TRBV12-3 or TRBV12-4 and TRBJ2-7, with 8 bases lining up with TRBD2. Trimming at V came to 3 bases and at J to 4 bases, leaving 8 bases not matched to a gene. The length of the CDR3 is 15 residues. CDR3 loop: CASSLSGRGRYEQYF. The CDR3 region has the DNA TGTGCCAGCAGTTTGTCCGGGAGGGGTCGGTACGAGCAGTACTTC.

V and J are TRBV20-1 and TRBJ2-2, with D perhaps matching TRBD1 (6 bases). The V end was cut by 5 bases, the J end by 1 base, with 11 bases between. The germline gives CDR1 DFQATT, CDR2 SNEGSKA (reference sequence). The CDR3 extends over 14 amino acids. The CDR3 loop reads CSAAGTQNTGELFF. CDR3 bases: TGCAGTGCTGCCGGGACACAGAACACCGGGGAGCTGTTTTTT.

The chain employs TRBV12-3 or TRBV12-4 and TRBJ2-3; D possibly uses TRBD1 or TRBD2 (5 bases each). The length of the CDR3 is 15 residues. The V end lost 1 base, the J end lost 7 bases, and 15 bases lay between the germline ends. The chain's CDR3 is CASSLGGTARNTQYF. The DNA of the CDR3 is TGTGCCAGCAGTTTAGGGGGGACGGCTCGGAATACGCAGTATTTT.

V usage is TRBV3-1 and J usage is TRBJ2-4; 7 nucleotides line up with TRBD1. This CDR3 contains 15 residues. Germline V gives CDR1 LGHDT, CDR2 YNNKEL (reference sequence). Trimming at V came to 3 bases and at J to 4 bases, leaving 6 bases not matched to a gene. CDR3 DNA: TGTGCCAGCAGCCAGACCGACAGGGAGAAAAACATTCAGTACTTC. This codes for CASSQTDREKNIQYF.

The chain carries TRBV10-2 and TRBJ2-2, with 10 positions matching TRBD1. Trimming removed 6 bases from V and 0 bases from J; junction bases left unmatched: 1. The CDR3 covers 15 residues. Germline V gives CDR1 WSHSY, CDR2 SAAADI. The CDR3 sequence: CASSGQGANTGELFF. DNA for the CDR3: TGCGCCAGCAGCGGACAGGGGGCGAACACCGGGGAGCTGTTTTTT.

The chain employs TRBV4-2 and TRBJ2-3; unclear D gene. The V gene's germline CDR1 is LGHNA and CDR2 YNFKEQ. This CDR3 contains 15 residues. V was pared by 0 bases and J by 1 base, with 8 bases between. The CDR3 region is CASSQEHFGTDTQYF. The CDR3 DNA reads TGTGCCAGCAGCCAAGAGCACTTCGGCACAGATACGCAGTATTTT.

The chain is built from TRBV3-1 and TRBJ2-7, with a tentative D call TRBD1 (6 bases). The CDR3 is 14 amino acids. The germline gives CDR1 LGHDT, CDR2 YNNKEL (reference sequence). V was trimmed by 1 base and J by 10 bases, leaving 17 bases between them. The CDR3 nucleotides read TGTGCCAGCAGCCAAGCCCCGGGACAAGGGGGTCAGTACTTC. It translates to CASSQAPGQGGQYF.

CDR3 DNA sequence: TGCGCCAGCAGCATTTCCCCGGGACAGGCGGCAGATACGCAGTATTTT. It specifies CASSISPGQAADTQYF. The J gene is TRBJ2-3, the V gene TRBV5-1, with 8 bases aligning to TRBD1. The V segment lost 4 bases and the J segment 4 bases; nucleotides outside the gene matches: 11. The length of the CDR3 is 16 residues. Germline V gene data show CDR1 as SGHRS and CDR2 as YFSETQ. Full variable domain (rest looked up from reference TRBV5-1 and TRBJ2-3): KAGVTQTPRYLIKTRGQQVTLSCSPISGHRSVSWYQQTPGQGLQFLFEYFSETQRNKGNFPGRFSGRQFSNSRSEMNVSTLELGDSALYLCASSISPGQAADTQYFGPGTRLTVL.

This clonotype turned up a few times. The chain employs TRBV20-1 and TRBJ2-3; 7 bases agree with TRBD1. The CDR3 extends over 16 amino acids. Germline lookup yields CDR1 DFQATT and CDR2 SNEGSKA (reference sequence). The junction had 8 bases not matched to a gene; V was cut back by 1 base and J by 1 base. The CDR3 reads CSARATGDGGTDTQYF. CDR3 sequence (DNA): TGCAGTGCTAGAGCCACAGGGGATGGGGGCACAGATACGCAGTATTTT.

This clonotype was seen a few times. CDR3: CASSQARITSGTQETQYF. The CDR3 region has the DNA TGTGCCAGCAGCCAAGCCAGGATTACTAGCGGGACCCAAGAGACCCAGTACTTC. The chain joins TRBV4-2 to TRBJ2-5; 10 bases are a match to TRBD2. This CDR3 spans 18 amino acids. CDR1 and CDR2 from the germline V gene are LGHNA and YNFKEQ. The V and J ends lost 1 base and 1 base, in that order; junction bases with no gene match: 9.

The gene calls are TRBV3-1 and TRBJ2-5; 7 bases agree with TRBD1. The J call is in doubt because the DNA end fits TRBJ2-7 better. The CDR3 covers 15 residues. The V gene's germline CDR1 is LGHDT and CDR2 YNNKEL (reference sequence). The DNA for the CDR3 is TGTGCCAGCAGCCCAACGAGGGACAGATCTTTCGAGCAGTACTTC. Translating gives CASSPTRDRSFEQYF.

This chain connects TRBV20-1 to TRBJ2-1, with 7 bases fitting TRBD2. Gene TRBJ2-7 matches the end of the DNA better, so the J call may be wrong. CDR3 length: 13 amino acids. The germline V gene encodes CDR1 DFQATT and CDR2 SNEGSKA (reference sequence). As DNA, the CDR3 is TGCAGTGCTCCAGAGGTCGGCGGGAGTGAGCAGTACTTC. This encodes CSAPEVGGSEQYF.

This clonotype has a handful of counts. The chain recombines TRBV7-2 with TRBJ2-7; no clear D gene. Trimming removed 7 bases from V and 1 base from J, with 11 bases in between. Germline V gene sequence: CDR1 SGHTA, CDR2 FQGNSA. The CDR3 length is 13 residues. CDR3 DNA sequence: TGTGCCAGCACCCGGTGGGTGTCCTACGAGCAGTACTTC. Its translation: CASTRWVSYEQYF. The variable domain in full, with the rest retrieved from reference TRBV7-2 and TRBJ2-7, is GAGVSQSPSNKVTEKGKDVELRCDPISGHTALYWYRQSLGQGLEFLIYFQGNSAPDKSGLPSDRFSAERTGGSVSTLTIQRTQQEDSAVYLCASTRWVSYEQYFGPGTRLTVT.

This chain joins TRBV9 and TRBJ2-7; D unresolved. This CDR3 has 13 residues. Deletions cut 4 bases from V and 9 bases from J, with 17 bases between. The germline V gene encodes CDR1 SGDLS and CDR2 YYNGEE. CDR3 amino acids: CASSRYLVSGQYF. The CDR3 DNA follows: TGTGCCAGCAGCCGATATTTGGTCTCCGGGCAGTACTTC.

This clonotype was seen only a few times. This sequence joins TRBV6-6 and TRBJ2-1; 10 nucleotides align to TRBD2. The J segment lost 6 bases and the V segment lost 2 bases, leaving 4 bases of the junction unmatched. The CDR3 runs 15 residues. In germline, CDR1 is MNHNY, CDR2 SVGAGI (reference sequence). The CDR3 sequence: CASSYGTSAINEQFF. As DNA, the CDR3 is TGTGCCAGCAGTTACGGGACTAGCGCTATCAATGAGCAGTTCTTC.

This clonotype was observed a handful of times. The V call is TRBV7-2, the J call TRBJ2-1; TRBD2 aligns across 7 bases. Germline V gives CDR1 SGHTA, CDR2 FQGNSA. With V trimmed by 5 bases and J by 10 bases, 11 bases remained unmatched. The CDR3 spans 14 residues. The CDR3 coding sequence is TGTGCCAGCAGCCAGGGACTAAGAATTACAGAGCAGTTCTTC. It translates to CASSQGLRITEQFF.

The chain's CDR3 is CASKQTTLADTQYF. In nucleotides, the CDR3 is TGTGCCAGCAAACAAACTACTCTTGCAGATACGCAGTATTTT. The chain recombines TRBV6-6 with TRBJ2-3; D is unresolved. Germline values: CDR1 MNHNY, CDR2 SVGAGI (reference sequence). The V end was cut by 7 bases, the J end by 4 bases, with 15 bases between. CDR3 length equals 14 residues.

In this sample, this clonotype turned up a few times. This rearrangement joins TRBV5-1 to TRBJ2-7, with TRBD2 identical over 7 bases. V shed 0 bases and J 3 bases; nucleotides not matched to a gene: 6. This CDR3 spans 15 amino acids. Germline-derived CDR1 and CDR2 are SGHRS and YFSETQ. CDR3 sequence (DNA): TGCGCCAGCAGCTTGGACAGCGGGATTTACTACGAGCAGTACTTC. Its translation: CASSLDSGIYYEQYF.

This chain joins TRBV6-2 or TRBV6-3 and TRBJ2-4, with TRBD1 matching over 8 bases. The J call is uncertain, as TRBJ2-7 better fits the DNA end. CDR3 length equals 14 residues. The germline CDR1 and CDR2 sequences are MNHEY and SVGEGT. The CDR3 DNA reads TGTGCCAGCAGCCTTCACAGGGGGATCTACGAGCAGTACTTC. This translates into CASSLHRGIYEQYF.

V usage is TRBV6-5 and J usage is TRBJ2-5; 7 positions match TRBD1. The trim removed 8 bases at V and 5 bases at J, leaving 8 bases unmatched. The CDR3 has 13 residues. The germline V gene encodes CDR1 MNHEY and CDR2 SVGAGI. CDR3 in DNA: TGTGCCAGCGAGGGGGCCACAGGGGAGACCCAGTACTTC. Translating gives CASEGATGETQYF.

This clonotype has ten or more counts. The chain combines TRBV20-1 with TRBJ2-1; D uncertain. The CDR3 covers 13 residues. V was trimmed by 4 bases and J by 8 bases, leaving 15 bases between them. Germline V gives CDR1 DFQATT, CDR2 SNEGSKA (reference sequence). This CDR3 is CSATGPTGYEQFF. In nucleotides, the CDR3 is TGCAGTGCTACAGGACCCACCGGCTATGAGCAGTTCTTC.